The entry that follows covers one TCR beta chain sequence. This sample is drawn from a study of OX40 agonist ivuxolimab in advanced cancers. CDR1 and CDR2 from the germline V gene are SGHTA and FQGNSA. The V and J ends lost 5 bases and 9 bases respectively, with 22 bases between them. There are 15 residues in the CDR3. Assay used: immunoSEQ multiplex PCR; TCRdb lists only in-frame clones, some missing. The sample shows tens of thousands of clones, roughly four fifths of them seen only once. The clonotype comes from an adult with an advanced solid tumor such as melanoma, head and neck, liver or kidney cancer. Sequences were derived from CD4+ or CD8+ T cells sorted from blood, sampled in a trial of the OX40 agonist ivuxolimab. The chain couples TRBV7-2 to TRBJ1-2; D is undetermined. This chain's CDR3 is CASSARPPNVESYTF. The CDR3 coding sequence is TGTGCCAGCAGCGCTAGGCCTCCAAATGTCGAAAGCTACACCTTC.